These T cell receptor beta chains were read from a single sample in a study of cytomegalovirus exposure and HLA in healthy donors. Some clones are missing from TCRdb's copy, which holds only in-frame ones; the method was immunoSEQ multiplex PCR. The table for this sample gives around 39,000 clones. What was sequenced was PBMCs. Receptors were obtained from a male donor in good health and CMV-seronegative. Each CDR3 is given with its conserved first and last residue. Each record gives: V gene, J gene, D gene, CDR3 protein, CDR3 DNA. A D gene is named only where the DNA matches it firmly.

V gene: TRBV28
J gene: TRBJ2-7
D gene: TRBD1
CDR3 protein: CASIDRQGSYEQYF
CDR3 DNA: TGCGCCAGCATTGATCGACAGGGCAGCTACGAGCAGTACTTC

V gene: TRBV5-5
J gene: TRBJ1-1
D gene: TRBD1
CDR3 protein: CASSPGGYGTEAFF
CDR3 DNA: TGTGCCAGCAGCCCAGGGGGTTATGGCACTGAAGCTTTCTTT

V gene: TRBV19
J gene: TRBJ2-6
D gene: TRBD1
CDR3 protein: CASGTGGSGANVLTF
CDR3 DNA: TGTGCCAGTGGGACAGGGGGCTCTGGGGCCAACGTCCTGACTTTC

V gene: TRBV28
J gene: TRBJ1-5
D gene: .
CDR3 protein: CASLENRATYSNQPQHF
CDR3 DNA: TGTGCCAGCTTGGAAAACAGGGCGACTTATAGCAATCAGCCCCAGCATTTT

V gene: TRBV7-9
J gene: TRBJ2-2
D gene: .
CDR3 protein: CASSLDRAGELFF
CDR3 DNA: TGTGCCAGCAGCTTAGACAGGGCCGGGGAGCTGTTTTTT

V gene: TRBV5-1
J gene: TRBJ2-5
D gene: .
CDR3 protein: CASSLLQGRQETQYF
CDR3 DNA: TGCGCCAGCAGCCTCCTACAGGGACGGCAGGAGACCCAGTACTTC

V gene: TRBV11-2
J gene: TRBJ1-2
D gene: .
CDR3 protein: CASSPIAGRSRGYTF
CDR3 DNA: TGTGCCAGCAGCCCCATAGCGGGCCGCAGTAGAGGCTACACCTTC

V gene: TRBV9
J gene: TRBJ2-7
D gene: .
CDR3 protein: CASSVGGGQSYEQYF
CDR3 DNA: TGTGCCAGCAGCGTAGGCGGTGGCCAGTCCTACGAGCAGTACTTC

V gene: TRBV11-3
J gene: TRBJ2-1
D gene: .
CDR3 protein: CASSLDPSDNEQFF
CDR3 DNA: TGTGCCAGCAGCTTAGATCCTAGCGACAATGAGCAGTTCTTC

V gene: TRBV18
J gene: TRBJ2-3
D gene: TRBD2
CDR3 protein: CASRTSGGPTDTQYF
CDR3 DNA: TGTGCCAGCCGGACTAGCGGGGGACCCACAGATACGCAGTATTTT

V gene: TRBV19
J gene: TRBJ2-7
D gene: TRBD2
CDR3 protein: CASSRTSGNPYEQYF
CDR3 DNA: TGTGCCAGTAGCCGGACTAGCGGAAACCCCTACGAGCAGTACTTC

V gene: TRBV4-1
J gene: TRBJ1-4
D gene: .
CDR3 protein: CASSQGSLTATNEKLFF
CDR3 DNA: TGCGCCAGCAGCCAAGGGTCCTTGACAGCAACTAATGAAAAACTGTTTTTT

V gene: TRBV2
J gene: TRBJ2-3
D gene: .
CDR3 protein: CASSPPHGTDTQYF
CDR3 DNA: TGTGCCTCTAGTCCACCCCATGGGACAGATACGCAGTATTTT

V gene: TRBV7-9
J gene: TRBJ1-1
D gene: TRBD1
CDR3 protein: CASTRQGGNTEAFF
CDR3 DNA: TGTGCCAGCACGCGACAGGGGGGGAACACTGAAGCTTTCTTT

V gene: TRBV5-1
J gene: TRBJ2-2
D gene: .
CDR3 protein: CASNGGNTGELFF
CDR3 DNA: TGCGCCAGCAACGGAGGGAACACCGGGGAGCTGTTTTTT

V gene: TRBV6-1
J gene: TRBJ1-1
D gene: .
CDR3 protein: CASSPKLNTEAFF
CDR3 DNA: TGTGCCAGCAGTCCTAAGTTGAACACTGAAGCTTTCTTT

V gene: TRBV29-1
J gene: TRBJ1-3
D gene: .
CDR3 protein: CSVSRDSGNTIYF
CDR3 DNA: TGCAGCGTCTCCAGGGATTCGGGAAACACCATATATTTT

V gene: TRBV15
J gene: TRBJ2-3
D gene: .
CDR3 protein: CATSRGGIDSVDTQYF
CDR3 DNA: TGTGCCACCAGCAGAGGCGGGATTGATTCGGTAGATACGCAGTATTTT

V gene: TRBV18
J gene: TRBJ1-2
D gene: .
CDR3 protein: CASSPGGDYGYTF
CDR3 DNA: TGTGCCAGCTCACCAGGGGGGGACTATGGCTACACCTTC

V gene: TRBV28
J gene: TRBJ1-1
D gene: .
CDR3 protein: CASMTGAVNTEAFF
CDR3 DNA: TGTGCCAGCATGACTGGGGCGGTGAACACTGAAGCTTTCTTT

V gene: TRBV5-1
J gene: TRBJ2-1
D gene: .
CDR3 protein: CASSLVAGNNNEQFF
CDR3 DNA: TGCGCCAGCAGCTTGGTGGCGGGGAACAACAATGAGCAGTTCTTC

V gene: TRBV7-8
J gene: TRBJ2-7
D gene: TRBD1
CDR3 protein: CASSARTGDYEQYF
CDR3 DNA: TGTGCCAGCAGCGCCCGGACAGGGGACTACGAGCAGTACTTC

V gene: TRBV27
J gene: TRBJ1-6
D gene: .
CDR3 protein: CASSLSVGQQNSPLHF
CDR3 DNA: TGTGCCAGCAGTTTATCTGTGGGACAACAGAATTCACCCCTCCACTTT

V gene: TRBV2
J gene: TRBJ2-5
D gene: .
CDR3 protein: CALHNQETQYF
CDR3 DNA: TGTGCCTTACACAATCAAGAGACCCAGTACTTC

V gene: TRBV6-5
J gene: TRBJ1-1
D gene: .
CDR3 protein: CASSYSGLMNTEAFF
CDR3 DNA: TGTGCCAGCAGTTACTCGGGGCTCATGAACACTGAAGCTTTCTTT

V gene: TRBV18
J gene: TRBJ1-6
D gene: .
CDR3 protein: CASSPFDARGDSPLHF
CDR3 DNA: TGTGCCAGCTCACCTTTTGATGCCCGGGGGGATTCACCCCTCCACTTT

V gene: TRBV6-5
J gene: TRBJ2-7
D gene: TRBD2
CDR3 protein: CASSYSGGGRSYEQYF
CDR3 DNA: TGTGCCAGCAGTTACTCGGGCGGGGGGCGCTCCTACGAGCAGTACTTC

V gene: TRBV5-1
J gene: TRBJ1-3
D gene: TRBD1
CDR3 protein: CASSPNRQGTSGNTIYF
CDR3 DNA: TGCGCCAGCAGCCCTAACCGACAGGGTACTTCTGGAAACACCATATATTTT

V gene: TRBV7-6
J gene: TRBJ2-1
D gene: TRBD1
CDR3 protein: CASSYSGTGGWEQFF
CDR3 DNA: TGTGCCAGCAGCTATTCCGGGACAGGGGGCTGGGAGCAGTTCTTC

V gene: TRBV18
J gene: TRBJ2-7
D gene: .
CDR3 protein: CASSRVEGASNYEQYF
CDR3 DNA: TGTGCCAGCTCACGGGTTGAAGGGGCGTCAAACTACGAGCAGTACTTC

V gene: TRBV9
J gene: TRBJ2-4
D gene: .
CDR3 protein: CASSVEVRGNIQYF
CDR3 DNA: TGTGCCAGCAGCGTAGAGGTAAGAGGGAACATTCAGTACTTC

V gene: TRBV5-1
J gene: TRBJ1-5
D gene: .
CDR3 protein: CASSLESLAQPQHF
CDR3 DNA: TGCGCCAGCAGCTTGGAGAGCCTCGCGCAGCCCCAGCATTTT

V gene: TRBV5-1
J gene: TRBJ2-1
D gene: TRBD1
CDR3 protein: CASSPWTGSMNNEQFF
CDR3 DNA: TGCGCCAGCAGCCCATGGACAGGGTCCATGAACAATGAGCAGTTCTTC

V gene: TRBV11-2
J gene: TRBJ1-3
D gene: .
CDR3 protein: CASSLGQVDTIYF
CDR3 DNA: TGTGCCAGCAGCTTAGGGCAGGTTGACACCATATATTTT

V gene: TRBV15
J gene: TRBJ1-1
D gene: .
CDR3 protein: CATSRGWGGNTEAFF
CDR3 DNA: TGTGCCACCAGCAGAGGTTGGGGAGGAAACACTGAAGCTTTCTTT

V gene: TRBV4-2
J gene: TRBJ1-2
D gene: TRBD1
CDR3 protein: CASSPLQGDYGYTF
CDR3 DNA: TGTGCCAGCAGCCCTTTACAGGGGGACTATGGCTACACCTTC

V gene: TRBV5-1
J gene: TRBJ2-7
D gene: .
CDR3 protein: CASSLVGQADEQYF
CDR3 DNA: TGCGCCAGCAGCTTGGTTGGGCAGGCAGACGAGCAGTACTTC